Detailed here is one T cell receptor beta chain. The data were taken from a study of blood T cell repertoires in COVID-19. Turning to the study itself: The United States, Italy and Spain were the sources of the acute and convalescent COVID-19 samples. In each case, the material was cDNA or gDNA derived from T cells, B-cell-depleted T cells, or PBMCs.

In the study's own analysis: The authors estimated nucleated cell counts from reference gene primer amplification. The protocol was immunoSEQ multiplex PCR, while the TCRdb copy is restricted to in-frame clones and leaves out a portion. V and J calls and clone size follow that table, whereas D and trimming were derived from the DNA. This sample has around 150,000 clones, with roughly 85% found just once. Germline V lookup: CDR1 SEHNR, CDR2 FQNEAQ (reference sequence). The ends were cut back, 1 base at V and 1 base at J, with 10 bases in the middle. The CDR3 length is 15 residues. The gene calls are TRBV7-9 and TRBJ1-1, with D tentatively TRBD1 (6 bases). The sample was peripheral blood. The clonotype comes from a human donor with acute or convalescent COVID-19. The donor label of this sample is uncertain. In DNA, the CDR3 is TGTGCCAGCAGCTTAGATGGGACACAGAACACTGAAGCTTTCTTT. Its translation is CASSLDGTQNTEAFF.